This record looks at one T cell receptor (beta chain) sequence and its context. The target antigen is unknown. The source of the sample is a study of beta chain features in type 1 diabetes. There are 14 residues in the CDR3. The germline V gene encodes CDR1 MNHEY and CDR2 SMNVEV (reference sequence). V dropped 3 bases and J dropped 7 bases, with 12 bases sitting between them. Findings and limits, study-wide: Type 1 diabetes patients showed fewer insertions and more deletions at VDJ junctions. Resolution of whether HLA type affects TCRB rearrangement was not achieved here.

Expressed TCRB transcripts got sequenced, as all isolated RNA was reverse transcribed. Method: immunoSEQ multiplex PCR; TCRdb's copy keeps in-frame clones and lacks some. The sample holds about 270,000 clones, 13% to 15% seen once. V usage is TRBV27 and J usage is TRBJ1-4; D might be TRBD1 (5 bases). The origin of this receptor is a woman in her thirties or forties in good health. Material: naive CD4+ T cells from blood. The CDR3 DNA reads TGTGCCAGCAGTTTTGGCAGGGCGGCTGAAAAACTGTTTTTT. It yields the protein CASSFGRAAEKLFF.